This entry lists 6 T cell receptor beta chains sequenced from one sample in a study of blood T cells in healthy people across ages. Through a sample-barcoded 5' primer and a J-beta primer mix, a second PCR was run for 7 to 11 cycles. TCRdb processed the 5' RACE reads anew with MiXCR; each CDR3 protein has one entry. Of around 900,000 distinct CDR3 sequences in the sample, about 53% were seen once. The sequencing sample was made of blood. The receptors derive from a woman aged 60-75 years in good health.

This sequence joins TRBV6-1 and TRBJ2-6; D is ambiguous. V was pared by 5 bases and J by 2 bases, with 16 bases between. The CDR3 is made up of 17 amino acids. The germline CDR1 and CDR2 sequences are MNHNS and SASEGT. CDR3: CASSPRLRQAGANVLTF. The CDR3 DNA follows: TGTGCCAGCAGTCCGAGACTCCGACAAGCTGGGGCCAACGTCCTGACTTTC.

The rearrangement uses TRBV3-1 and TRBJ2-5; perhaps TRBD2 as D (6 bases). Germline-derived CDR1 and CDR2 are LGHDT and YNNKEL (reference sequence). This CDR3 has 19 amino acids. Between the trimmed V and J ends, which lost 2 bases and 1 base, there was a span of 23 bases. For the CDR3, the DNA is TGTGCCAGCAGCCAATGGATCGGACTAACGGACCCTCTCCAAGAGACCCAGTACTTC. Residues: CASSQWIGLTDPLQETQYF.

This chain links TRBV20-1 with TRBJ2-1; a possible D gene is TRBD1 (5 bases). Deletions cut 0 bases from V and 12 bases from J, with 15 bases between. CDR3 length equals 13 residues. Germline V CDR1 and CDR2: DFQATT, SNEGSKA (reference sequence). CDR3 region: CSARDVGLPRQFF. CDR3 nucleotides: TGCAGTGCTAGAGATGTGGGGCTGCCTCGGCAGTTCTTC.

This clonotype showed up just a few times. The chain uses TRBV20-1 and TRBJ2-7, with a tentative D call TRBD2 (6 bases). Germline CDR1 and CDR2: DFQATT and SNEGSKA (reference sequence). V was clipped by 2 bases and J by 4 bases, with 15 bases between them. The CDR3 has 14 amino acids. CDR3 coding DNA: TGCAGTGCTAGATTTAGCGGCAGGGATTACGAGCAGTACTTC. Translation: CSARFSGRDYEQYF.

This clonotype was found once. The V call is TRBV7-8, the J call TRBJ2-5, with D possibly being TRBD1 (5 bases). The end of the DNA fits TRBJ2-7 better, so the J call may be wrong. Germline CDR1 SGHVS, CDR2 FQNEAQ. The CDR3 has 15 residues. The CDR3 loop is CASSLGQGGVYEQYF. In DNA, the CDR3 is TGTGCCAGCAGCTTAGGTCAGGGCGGTGTCTACGAGCAGTACTTC.

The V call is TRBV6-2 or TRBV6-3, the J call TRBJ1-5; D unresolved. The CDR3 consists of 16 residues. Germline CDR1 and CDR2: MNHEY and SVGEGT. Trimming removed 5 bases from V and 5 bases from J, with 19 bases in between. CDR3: CASSPTRHAGDQPQHF. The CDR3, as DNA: TGTGCCAGCAGTCCCACGCGACATGCGGGTGATCAGCCCCAGCATTTT.